Below are 22 T cell receptor beta chains sequenced from a single sample in a study of PD-L1 blockade in urothelial cancer. The protocol was immunoSEQ multiplex PCR, while the TCRdb copy is restricted to in-frame clones and leaves out a portion. The table lists 70,000 to 85,000 clones, roughly 84% of them singletons. Here the sequenced sample was PBMCs, taken around atezolizumab (anti-PD-L1) treatment. The source of these receptors is a man between 65 and 85 years old with urothelial cancer.

The genes are TRBV7-3 and TRBJ2-7; 10 bases are a match to TRBD1. Germline CDR1 SGHTA, CDR2 FQGTGA. There are 15 residues in the CDR3. V lost 5 bases, J lost 4 bases, and 8 bases stayed unmatched. This chain's CDR3 is CASSLNPGQGYEQYF. The CDR3 DNA reads as TGTGCCAGCAGCCTCAACCCGGGACAGGGGTACGAGCAGTACTTC.

The chain joins TRBV5-6 to TRBJ2-2; 13 positions match TRBD2. The V gene's germline CDR1 is SGHDT and CDR2 YYEEEE. The CDR3 sequence is 17 residues long. After removal of 4 bases from V and 1 base from J, the junction contained 4 bases not matched to a gene. The CDR3 DNA follows: TGTGCCAGCAGCGTTCGGACTAGCGGGAGGAACACCGGGGAGCTGTTTTTT. Protein product: CASSVRTSGRNTGELFF.

This clone showed up just once. The gene calls are TRBV28 and TRBJ2-7; possible D gene TRBD1, 6 bases. V shed 0 bases and J shed 5 bases, with 14 bases lying between them. This CDR3 contains 15 residues. The germline V gene encodes CDR1 MDHEN and CDR2 SYDVKM. CDR3 protein: CASSLWGRGKDEQYF. Here the CDR3 DNA reads TGTGCCAGCAGTTTATGGGGCAGGGGTAAGGACGAGCAGTACTTC.

This chain links TRBV19 with TRBJ2-3; D is unclear. V lost 8 bases to trimming and J lost 2 bases, with 17 bases between them. The CDR3 is made up of 15 amino acids. The germline CDR1 and CDR2 sequences are LNHDA and SQIVND (reference sequence). The CDR3: CASGPSTAYTDTQYF. The CDR3 DNA follows: TGTGCCAGTGGCCCTAGTACGGCCTACACAGATACGCAGTATTTT.

This clone was seen once. The chain links TRBV18 to TRBJ2-7; D is possibly TRBD1 (7 bases). This CDR3 has 13 residues. Trimming stripped 8 bases from V and 2 bases from J, with 13 bases between. Germline-derived CDR1 and CDR2 are KGHSH and LQKENI. CDR3 sequence reads: CASRRDSAYEQYF. CDR3 bases: TGTGCCAGCCGGAGGGACAGCGCCTACGAGCAGTACTTC.

The rearrangement links TRBV29-1 to TRBJ2-3, with a weak D call TRBD2 (5 bases). The CDR3 is 12 amino acids. V dropped 1 base and J dropped 5 bases, with 7 bases sitting between them. Germline CDR1 and CDR2: SQVTM and ANQGSEA. The CDR3 bases are TGCAGCGTTGAAGTAGGGAGAGATACGCAGTATTTT. Protein product: CSVEVGRDTQYF.

The rearrangement links TRBV28 to TRBJ2-3; D remains ambiguous. CDR3 length equals 11 residues. V was pared by 6 bases and J by 4 bases, with 5 bases between. The germline V gene has CDR1 MDHEN and CDR2 SYDVKM. The CDR3, as DNA: TGTGCCAGCAGCCGTTCAGATACGCAGTATTTT. It encodes CASSRSDTQYF. Together with reference TRBV28 and TRBJ2-3, the CDR3 gives the full variable domain: DVKVTQSSRYLVKRTGEKVFLECVQDMDHENMFWYRQDPGLGLRLIYFSYDVKMKEKGDIPEGYSVSREKKERFSLILESASTNQTSMYLCASSRSDTQYFGPGTRLTVL.

V usage is TRBV27 and J usage is TRBJ2-5; perhaps TRBD2 as D (5 bases). CDR3 length equals 13 residues. V gave up 6 bases and J gave up 4 bases, with 12 bases separating them. In germline, CDR1 is MNHEY, CDR2 SMNVEV (reference sequence). The CDR3 loop is CASSGKPGETQYF. DNA for the CDR3: TGTGCCAGCAGCGGGAAGCCGGGAGAGACCCAGTACTTC.

The V call is TRBV27, the J call TRBJ2-7; 8 bases are shared with TRBD1. Per the germline V gene, CDR1 is MNHEY and CDR2 is SMNVEV (reference sequence). This CDR3 is built from 14 residues. With 6 bases clipped from V and 5 bases from J, the junction kept 9 bases outside the gene matches. The CDR3 DNA reads as TGTGCCAGCAGCTCCTGGACAGGGAGCGACGAGCAGTACTTC. As protein: CASSSWTGSDEQYF.

The rearrangement links TRBV10-3 to TRBJ2-3, with D perhaps TRBD2 (5 bases). Trimming stripped 3 bases from V and 8 bases from J, with 12 bases between. The CDR3 has 13 amino acids. Germline loops: CDR1 ENHRY, CDR2 SYGVKD. In nucleotides, the CDR3 is TGTGCCATCAGTGACCCCCCCGAGGGTACGCAGTATTTT. Translating gives CAISDPPEGTQYF.

The rearrangement links TRBV6-6 to TRBJ2-7; D may be TRBD1 (5 bases). This CDR3 is built from 12 residues. V was trimmed by 6 bases and J by 4 bases, leaving 10 bases between them. Germline V lookup: CDR1 MNHNY, CDR2 SVGAGI (reference sequence). The CDR3 region is CASSRTGYEQYF. Written as DNA, the CDR3 is TGTGCCAGCAGCCGCACAGGTTACGAGCAGTACTTC.

The chain recombines TRBV21-1 with TRBJ1-4; the table's D gene call, TRBD1, was not cross checked with the DNA. TRBV21-1 is listed as a pseudogene. CDR3 length: 21 residues. This CDR3 is CASSKFLSGPPGTGEDEKLFF. The CDR3 region has the DNA TGTGCCAGCAGCAAATTCTTGTCGGGGCCTCCAGGGACAGGGGAGGATGAAAAACTGTTTTTT.

V is TRBV30 and J is TRBJ2-3, with 12 bases fitting TRBD2. The germline gives CDR1 GTSNPN, CDR2 SVGIG (reference sequence). There are 14 residues in the CDR3. V lost 4 bases, J lost 4 bases, and 3 bases stayed unmatched. The CDR3 is CAWNRLAGADTQYF. DNA for the CDR3: TGTGCCTGGAACCGACTAGCGGGAGCAGATACGCAGTATTTT.

The chain uses TRBV28 and TRBJ1-2; D is uncertain. CDR1 is MDHEN, CDR2 SYDVKM, per germline. V lost 10 bases, J lost 4 bases, and 13 bases lay in between. The CDR3 extends over 12 amino acids. The CDR3 bases are TGTGCCACCCAGTTGGAGGCCTATGGCTACACCTTC. Translating it yields CATQLEAYGYTF.

The chain uses TRBV5-4 and TRBJ2-1, with D maybe TRBD2 (5 bases). The length of the CDR3 is 13 residues. Germline CDR1 is SGHNT and CDR2 is YYREEE (reference sequence). The V gene lost 5 bases and the J gene lost 8 bases, with 14 bases spanning the gap. CDR3: CASSNSLVHEQFF. The DNA for the CDR3 is TGTGCCAGCAGTAACTCACTAGTACATGAGCAGTTCTTC.

J is TRBJ2-7 and V is TRBV5-1, with 11 bases aligning to TRBD2. The germline CDR1 and CDR2 sequences are SGHRS and YFSETQ. The V and J ends lost 0 bases and 7 bases, in that order; junction bases with no gene match: 6. The CDR3 is 15 amino acids. In DNA, the CDR3 is TGCGCCAGCAGCTTGGTTAGCGGGAGGGCCCAGGAGCAGTACTTC. This gives the protein CASSLVSGRAQEQYF.

This chain links TRBV27 with TRBJ2-1, with TRBD2 matching 10 bases. This CDR3 comprises 18 residues. The V segment lost 2 bases and the J segment 3 bases; nucleotides outside the gene matches: 10. Germline CDR1 is MNHEY and CDR2 is SMNVEV (reference sequence). The CDR3 DNA reads TGTGCCAGCAGTTTACCCCCGCTAGCGGGAGTGTACTACAATGAGCAGTTCTTC. Its protein product is CASSLPPLAGVYYNEQFF.

The chain employs TRBV18 and TRBJ1-1; D perhaps matches TRBD1 (6 bases). The CDR3 totals 16 residues. With 0 bases removed from V and 1 base from J, the gap between germline ends came to 12 bases. CDR1 and CDR2 from the germline V gene are KGHSH and LQKENI. The CDR3 DNA reads as TGTGCCAGCTCACCACCGGACAGACAGCCGAACACTGAAGCTTTCTTT. This gives the protein CASSPPDRQPNTEAFF.

The rearrangement joins TRBV28 to TRBJ2-1, with 7 positions matching TRBD2. V was clipped by 3 bases and J by 0 bases; unmatched bases: 5. Germline CDR1 is MDHEN and CDR2 is SYDVKM. The CDR3 totals 16 residues. The CDR3 loop is CASSFGGGSSYNEQFF. DNA of the CDR3: TGTGCCAGCAGTTTTGGGGGAGGGAGCTCCTACAATGAGCAGTTCTTC.

As regards this clone: A junction boundary mismatches the germline segment, possibly from a read error. The chain uses TRBV9 and TRBJ2-2; TRBD2 is a possible D gene (5 bases). CDR1 and CDR2 from the germline V gene are SGDLS and YYNGEE. The CDR3 runs 15 residues. CDR3 sequence: CASSPAGRNIGELFF. The CDR3 bases are TGTGCCAGCAGCCCCGCGGGCAGGAACATCGGGGAGCTGTTTTTT. Full variable domain (rest looked up from reference TRBV9 and TRBJ2-2): DSGVTQTPKHLITATGQRVTLRCSPRSGDLSVYWYQQSLDQGLQFLIQYYNGEERAKGNILERFSAQQFPDLHSELNLSSLELGDSALYFCASSPAGRNIGELFFGEGSRLTVL.

The rearrangement joins TRBV5-1 to TRBJ2-3, with TRBD2 identical over 12 bases. Per germline, CDR1 SGHRS and CDR2 YFSETQ. The J segment lost 2 bases and the V segment lost 4 bases, leaving 20 bases of the junction unmatched. The length of the CDR3 is 21 residues. The CDR3 sequence is CASSLSRWGLAGLRATDTQYF. CDR3 DNA sequence: TGCGCCAGCAGCCTCTCCAGGTGGGGACTAGCGGGCCTACGCGCCACAGATACGCAGTATTTT. Variable domain in full (rest from reference TRBV5-1 and TRBJ2-3): KAGVTQTPRYLIKTRGQQVTLSCSPISGHRSVSWYQQTPGQGLQFLFEYFSETQRNKGNFPGRFSGRQFSNSRSEMNVSTLELGDSALYLCASSLSRWGLAGLRATDTQYFGPGTRLTVL.

V gene TRBV4-1 combines with J gene TRBJ2-3; TRBD2 matches at 13 bases. Losses at the gene ends were 5 bases for V and 2 bases for J; bases not matched to a gene: 13. This CDR3 comprises 19 residues. Germline V gene data show CDR1 as MGHRA and CDR2 as YSYEKL. CDR3 protein: CASSSRLAGGRVNTDTQYF. CDR3 nucleotides: TGCGCCAGCAGCTCCCGACTAGCGGGAGGCAGGGTGAACACAGATACGCAGTATTTT.